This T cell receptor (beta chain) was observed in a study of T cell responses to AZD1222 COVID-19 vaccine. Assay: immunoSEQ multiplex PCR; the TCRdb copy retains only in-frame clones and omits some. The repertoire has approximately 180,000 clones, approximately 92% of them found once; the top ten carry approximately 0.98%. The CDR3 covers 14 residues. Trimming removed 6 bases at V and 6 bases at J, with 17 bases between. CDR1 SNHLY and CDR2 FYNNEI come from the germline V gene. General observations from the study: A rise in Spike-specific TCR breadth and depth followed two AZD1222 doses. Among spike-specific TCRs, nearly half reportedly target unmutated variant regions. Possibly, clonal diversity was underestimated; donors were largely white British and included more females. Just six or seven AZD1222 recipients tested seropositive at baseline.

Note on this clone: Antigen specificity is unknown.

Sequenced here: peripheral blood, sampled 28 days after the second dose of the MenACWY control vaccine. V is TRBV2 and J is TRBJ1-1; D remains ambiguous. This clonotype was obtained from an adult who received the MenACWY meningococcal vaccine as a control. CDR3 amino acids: CASSERTAGSEAFF. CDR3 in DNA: TGTGCCAGCAGCGAAAGGACGGCGGGATCTGAAGCTTTCTTT.